The rows below give T cell receptor beta chains drawn from one sample of a study of graft-versus-host responses after intestinal transplantation. The data were produced by immunoSEQ multiplex PCR, yet TCRdb's version contains in-frame clones alone and is incomplete. Among 90,000 to 95,000 clones, about nine tenths were seen once, and the ten largest hold roughly 6%. Their cognate antigens are unknown. Sequenced here: unstimulated CD8+ T cells sorted from spleen or lymph node cells, sampled before intestinal transplant. Receptor source: a human donor who received an intestinal transplant. Both conserved end residues are part of each CDR3. D genes are given only for firm matches. Clone size is shown for a subset of rows, as once, few, many or a class of expanded clone.

j_call | clone_size | cdr3_length | v_call | d_call | cdr3_aa | cdr3_nt
TRBJ2-7 | few | 15 | TRBV6-1 | TRBD1 | CASSPGTGSSDEQYF | TGTGCCAGCAGTCCCGGGACAGGGAGTTCCGACGAGCAGTACTTC
TRBJ1-3 | NA | 15 | TRBV10-3 | NA | CAISLIRESGNTIYF | TGTGCCATCAGTCTAATCCGGGAGTCTGGAAACACCATATATTTT
TRBJ2-1 | NA | 13 | TRBV19 | TRBD2 | CASSKGLASEQFF | TGTGCCAGTAGTAAGGGACTAGCAAGTGAGCAGTTCTTC
TRBJ2-3 | NA | 13 | TRBV27 | NA | CASSSAPSDTQYF | TGTGCCAGCAGTTCAGCTCCTTCAGATACGCAGTATTTT
TRBJ1-3 | NA | 15 | TRBV7-9 | NA | CASSLPGTSGNTIYF | TGTGCCAGCAGCTTACCGGGTACGTCTGGAAACACCATATATTTT
TRBJ1-2 | NA | 14 | TRBV27 | NA | CASSLARGAGGYTF | TGTGCCAGCAGTTTAGCTCGGGGCGCCGGTGGCTACACCTTC
TRBJ2-7 | NA | 14 | TRBV5-6 | TRBD2 | CASEGLAGRYEQYF | TGTGCCAGCGAGGGACTAGCGGGGAGGTACGAGCAGTACTTC
TRBJ1-2 | NA | 14 | TRBV28 | TRBD1 | CASTEGDRVDGYTF | TGTGCCAGCACCGAGGGGGACAGGGTTGATGGCTACACCTTC
TRBJ2-7 | NA | 13 | TRBV2 | NA | CASSVWDPYEQYF | TGTGCCAGCAGTGTGTGGGACCCCTACGAGCAGTACTTC
TRBJ2-7 | NA | 14 | TRBV28 | TRBD1 | CASSPWTGAYEQYF | TGTGCCAGCAGTCCTTGGACAGGGGCCTACGAGCAGTACTTC
TRBJ1-2 | NA | 15 | TRBV27 | TRBD1 | CASRIGTGAFYGYTF | TGTGCCAGCCGAATAGGGACAGGGGCTTTTTATGGCTACACCTTC
TRBJ2-1 | NA | 15 | TRBV13 | NA | CASSLGTSGYNEQFF | TGTGCCAGCAGCTTAGGGACTAGTGGGTACAATGAGCAGTTCTTC
TRBJ2-3 | NA | 16 | TRBV5-6 | NA | CASSPQDGTSTDTQYF | TGTGCCAGCAGCCCTCAGGACGGGACTAGCACAGATACGCAGTATTTT
TRBJ2-1 | NA | 14 | TRBV27 | NA | CASREGGVYNEQFF | TGTGCCAGCAGGGAAGGGGGGGTTTACAATGAGCAGTTCTTC
TRBJ2-2 | few | 14 | TRBV6-4 | TRBD1 | CASSEGQDTGELFF | TGTGCCAGCAGTGAAGGACAGGACACCGGGGAGCTGTTTTTT